This T cell receptor (beta chain) was observed in a study of monozygotic twins with inflammatory bowel disease. Each CDR3 protein gets one entry in TCRdb, which reprocessed the 5' RACE reads and gives no DNA. Its listing shows some 99,000 distinct CDR3 sequences. The TCR was taken from a human donor with ulcerative colitis or Crohn's disease, or a healthy co-twin of an affected twin (not recorded which). The sample comprised blood.

The CDR3 reads CASSWDSQQVQPQHF. The chain is built from TRBV7-2 and TRBJ1-5; there is no DNA to check the TCRdb D call of TRBD1. The CDR3 is 15 residues long. Germline loops: CDR1 SGHTA, CDR2 FQGNSA. The full variable domain, completed using reference TRBV7-2 and TRBJ1-5, is GAGVSQSPSNKVTEKGKDVELRCDPISGHTALYWYRQSLGQGLEFLIYFQGNSAPDKSGLPSDRFSAERTGGSVSTLTIQRTQQEDSAVYLCASSWDSQQVQPQHFGDGTRLSIL.